At least ten counts were recorded for the clone carrying this T cell receptor (beta chain). The sample originates from a study of T cell repertoires in cytomegalovirus infection. Each CDR3 protein gets one entry after TCRdb re-called the reads with MiXCR. The sample includes fewer than 550,000 distinct CDR3 sequences, about 15% seen only once; the top ten take 20% to 30%. V shed 5 bases and J shed 3 bases, with 4 bases lying between them. Germline V CDR1 and CDR2: SGHTA, FQGNSA. The CDR3 spans 12 residues. V and J are TRBV7-2 and TRBJ2-2; D gene ambiguous. Sequenced: CD8+ T cells from PBMCs. This TCR was sampled from a human donor in good health (CMV status not recorded). Some clones in this sample may be carry-over from other donors' samples. Here the CDR3 reads CASSLYTGELFF. The CDR3, as DNA: TGTGCCAGCAGCCTTTACACCGGGGAGCTGTTTTTT. The full variable domain, in which reference TRBV7-2 and TRBJ2-2 provide the parts outside the CDR3, is GAGVSQSPSNKVTEKGKDVELRCDPISGHTALYWYRQSLGQGLEFLIYFQGNSAPDKSGLPSDRFSAERTGGSVSTLTIQRTQQEDSAVYLCASSLYTGELFFGEGSRLTVL.